Below are 23 T cell receptor beta chains sequenced from a single sample in a study of T cell repertoires in cytomegalovirus infection. Their target antigens are unknown. TCRdb called the reads again in MiXCR, with one record for every CDR3 protein. Here the sample spans about 340,000 distinct CDR3 sequences, about 28% being singletons. Sequencing used cultured PBMCs, obtained from culture after CMV antigen stimulation. The receptors stem from a human donor in good health (CMV status not recorded). Some clones in this sample may be carry-over from other donors' samples.

The chain carries TRBV28 and TRBJ1-1, with D hard to call. Trimming pared 6 bases from V and 8 bases from J, leaving 10 bases between. The CDR3 length is 11 residues. Germline V gives CDR1 MDHEN, CDR2 SYDVKM. The CDR3 DNA is TGTGCCAGCAGGAGGACTGAAGAAGCTTTCTTT. Translation: CASRRTEEAFF.

This chain connects TRBV18 to TRBJ2-7; 9 nucleotides agree with TRBD2. The CDR3 length is 15 residues. Germline V gives CDR1 KGHSH, CDR2 LQKENI. The J segment lost 2 bases and the V segment lost 3 bases, leaving 5 bases of the junction unmatched. In DNA, the CDR3 is TGTGCCAGCTCACCGGGGACTAGCCGGACCTACGAGCAGTACTTC. Protein: CASSPGTSRTYEQYF.

The sample holds many counts of this clonotype. This chain connects TRBV25-1 to TRBJ2-5, with D perhaps matching TRBD1 or TRBD2 (5 bases each). The V end was cut by 7 bases, the J end by 2 bases, with 14 bases between. Germline V lookup: CDR1 MGHDK, CDR2 SYGVNS. The CDR3 loop spans 14 amino acids. The CDR3 nucleotides are TGTGCCAGCACCGGGGCGGCAGCTCAAGAGACCCAGTACTTC. This gives the protein CASTGAAAQETQYF. Filled out from reference TRBV25-1 and TRBJ2-5, the complete variable domain reads EADIYQTPRYLVIGTGKKITLECSQTMGHDKMYWYQQDPGMELHLIHYSYGVNSTEKGDLSSESTVSRIRTEHFPLTLESARPSHTSQYLCASTGAAAQETQYFGPGTRLLVL.

The table lists this clonotype with many counts. This chain uses TRBV7-3 with TRBJ2-1; the D call may be TRBD1 or TRBD2 (7 bases each). The CDR3 length is 17 residues. Germline-derived CDR1 and CDR2 are SGHTA and FQGTGA. Trimming stripped 4 bases from V and 0 bases from J, with 16 bases between. DNA of the CDR3: TGTGCCAGCAGCTCCGCAGGGGGGGAGAGCTCCTACAATGAGCAGTTCTTC. Translated: CASSSAGGESSYNEQFF.

The chain carries TRBV10-3 and TRBJ2-5; D gene ambiguous. With 2 bases removed from V and 4 bases from J, the gap between germline ends came to 14 bases. The germline CDR1 and CDR2 sequences are ENHRY and SYGVKD. The CDR3 spans 15 residues. CDR3 protein: CAISEGWGSAETQYF. The CDR3 DNA is TGTGCCATCAGTGAGGGGTGGGGATCGGCAGAGACCCAGTACTTC.

The chain is built from TRBV27 and TRBJ2-6; D remains ambiguous. There are 14 residues in the CDR3. Germline lookup yields CDR1 MNHEY and CDR2 SMNVEV (reference sequence). Trimming left V 6 bases short and J 0 bases short, with 6 bases between. CDR3 nucleotides: TGTGCCAGCAGCCGTGTCTCTGGGGCCAACGTCCTGACTTTC. Translation gives CASSRVSGANVLTF.

In its sample, this clonotype was seen a few times. J is TRBJ2-5 and V is TRBV19; 9 bases agree with TRBD2. The CDR3 consists of 16 residues. Per the germline V gene, CDR1 is LNHDA and CDR2 is SQIVND (reference sequence). After removal of 3 bases from V and 2 bases from J, the junction contained 7 bases not matched to a gene. CDR3 in DNA: TGTGCCAGTAGTATGACGGCTAGCGGGGTACAAGAGACCCAGTACTTC. Translating gives CASSMTASGVQETQYF.

The chain links TRBV20-1 to TRBJ2-1, with TRBD2 identical over 8 bases. The CDR3 spans 17 residues. Trimming at V came to 6 bases and at J to 2 bases, leaving 15 bases not matched to a gene. Germline CDR1 is DFQATT and CDR2 is SNEGSKA (reference sequence). CDR3 nucleotides: TGCAGTGCCACCGATAGGGAGCGGGAGCCCCCCTACAATGAGCAGTTCTTC. This codes for CSATDREREPPYNEQFF.

The chain uses TRBV7-2 and TRBJ2-5, with D uncertain. CDR1 is SGHTA, CDR2 FQGNSA, per germline. The CDR3 is 13 amino acids. V was trimmed by 3 bases and J by 5 bases, leaving 10 bases between them. For the CDR3, the DNA is TGTGCCAGCAGCTTCCCCCTAGAGGAGACCCAGTACTTC. Its translation: CASSFPLEETQYF.

As regards this clonotype: The junction and the germline gene differ at one end; a read error may be behind it. The V and J genes are TRBV5-8 and TRBJ1-1; D is unclear. Per the germline V gene, CDR1 is SGHTS and CDR2 is YDEGEE. The CDR3 covers 11 residues. The CDR3 DNA sequence: TGTGCCAGCAGCCACAGCCCTGAGGCTTTCTTT. Protein sequence: CASSHSPEAFF.

The rearrangement uses TRBV11-3 and TRBJ1-3; D is undetermined. Trimming removed 0 bases from V and 0 bases from J, with 18 bases in between. CDR1 and CDR2 (germline): SGHNT, YENEEA. The CDR3 sequence is 19 residues long. The CDR3 nucleotides read TGTGCCAGCAGCTTAGAGCGTCGGCTGGATATTACCTCTGGAAACACCATATATTTT. Encoded protein: CASSLERRLDITSGNTIYF.

This clonotype has ten or more counts. V gene TRBV7-2 combines with J gene TRBJ1-5, with a tentative D call TRBD1 (6 bases). The germline V and J ends were trimmed by 2 bases and 6 bases, with 17 bases remaining between them. The CDR3 loop spans 16 amino acids. Germline-derived CDR1 and CDR2 are SGHTA and FQGNSA. DNA for the CDR3: TGTGCCAGCAGCTTAAGCGGTGGGGGCCTAGGTCAGCCCCAGCATTTT. This encodes CASSLSGGGLGQPQHF. The full variable domain, completed using reference TRBV7-2 and TRBJ1-5, is GAGVSQSPSNKVTEKGKDVELRCDPISGHTALYWYRQSLGQGLEFLIYFQGNSAPDKSGLPSDRFSAERTGGSVSTLTIQRTQQEDSAVYLCASSLSGGGLGQPQHFGDGTRLSIL.

The chain links TRBV7-6 to TRBJ2-1; a weak D match, TRBD2 (5 bases). V lost 5 bases and J lost 4, with 18 bases in between. Germline CDR1 SGHVS, CDR2 FNYEAQ. The CDR3 totals 16 residues. The chain's CDR3 is CASSEDVTEEYNEQFF. For the CDR3, the DNA is TGTGCCAGCAGCGAAGACGTGACGGAGGAATACAATGAGCAGTTCTTC.

The CDR3 DNA sequence: TGTGCCAGCAGTCCCGTAGCGGGGGAGACCCAGTACTTC. It is translated as CASSPVAGETQYF. The chain has TRBV27 and TRBJ2-5; TRBD2 matches at 8 bases. Germline V gene data show CDR1 as MNHEY and CDR2 as SMNVEV (reference sequence). V lost 5 bases, J lost 5 bases, and 4 bases stayed unmatched. This CDR3 is 13 amino acids long.

In its sample, this clonotype was seen a few times. CDR3 nucleotides: TGTGCCAGCAGCTCCGACGGACAGGGGAAGGCTTTCTTT. Its protein is CASSSDGQGKAFF. The chain carries TRBV11-3 and TRBJ1-1, with TRBD1 matching over 9 bases. Germline CDR1 reads SGHNT; CDR2 reads YENEEA. The CDR3 is 13 amino acids. V lost 4 bases and J lost 11; bases outside the gene matches: 8.

The V and J genes are TRBV5-1 and TRBJ2-3, with 7 bases aligning to TRBD2. The CDR3 has 15 residues. V dropped 3 bases and J dropped 9; count of bases not matched to a gene: 13. The germline CDR1 and CDR2 sequences are SGHRS and YFSETQ. CDR3 residues: CASSSIATRDYTQYF. CDR3 DNA sequence: TGCGCCAGCAGCTCCATCGCTACAAGGGACTACACGCAGTATTTT.

This clonotype appeared many times. The chain carries TRBV7-9 and TRBJ2-1, with 11 bases that match TRBD2. Germline assignment: CDR1 SEHNR and CDR2 FQNEAQ (reference sequence). V shed 6 bases, J shed 4 bases, and the junction held 5 bases outside the gene matches. This CDR3 spans 15 amino acids. CDR3 nucleotides: TGTGCCAGCAGTCCCACTAGCGGGGGTTACAATGAGCAGTTCTTC. This sequence encodes CASSPTSGGYNEQFF.

This clonotype was observed a few times. The V and J genes are TRBV6-6 and TRBJ2-3; no definite D call. CDR1 is MNHNY and CDR2 is SVGAGI in the germline V gene (reference sequence). V dropped 2 bases and J dropped 0 bases, with 24 bases sitting between them. The CDR3 sequence is 20 residues long. The DNA for the CDR3 is TGTGCCAGCAGTTACACCCCGAGCCTCGGAGTAATCACTAGCACAGATACGCAGTATTTT. Its translation is CASSYTPSLGVITSTDTQYF.

J is TRBJ1-1 and V is TRBV29-1, with 7 bases lining up with TRBD1. The germline V gene encodes CDR1 SQVTM and CDR2 ANQGSEA. The CDR3 consists of 13 residues. The V segment lost 4 bases and the J segment 1 base; nucleotides outside the gene matches: 3. The CDR3 protein is CSVAGQANTEAFF. The CDR3 coding sequence is TGCAGCGTTGCCGGACAGGCGAACACTGAAGCTTTCTTT. The variable domain in full, with the rest retrieved from reference TRBV29-1 and TRBJ1-1, is SAVISQKPSRDICQRGTSLTIQCQVDSQVTMMFWYRQQPGQSLTLIATANQGSEATYESGFVIDKFPISRPNLTFSTLTVSNMSPEDSSIYLCSVAGQANTEAFFGQGTRLTVV.

The CDR3 DNA reads TGTGCCAGCAGCCACAGAAGGGACAAGTCGATAAACACTGAAGCTTTCTTT. Its protein is CASSHRRDKSINTEAFF. The rearrangement joins TRBV6-5 to TRBJ1-1; perhaps TRBD1 as D (6 bases). Trimming took off 6 bases at V and 2 bases at J, with 22 bases between the two ends. The V gene's germline CDR1 is MNHEY and CDR2 SVGAGI. The CDR3 runs 17 residues.

This clonotype turned up a few times. The chain employs TRBV6-6 and TRBJ1-6; D uncertain. The CDR3 runs to 17 residues. Germline V CDR1 and CDR2: MNHNY, SVGAGI (reference sequence). Trimming removed 6 bases from V and 5 bases from J, with 20 bases in between. The CDR3: CASSPLRGFDNNSPLHF. CDR3 in DNA: TGTGCCAGCAGCCCTCTTCGCGGCTTCGACAATAATTCACCCCTCCACTTT.

This clonotype has at least ten counts. The chain combines TRBV7-9 with TRBJ1-2, with D hard to call. The germline V and J ends were trimmed by 5 bases and 8 bases, with 15 bases remaining between them. This CDR3 has 13 amino acids. Germline CDR1 SEHNR, CDR2 FQNEAQ (reference sequence). The CDR3 sequence: CASSPEGVQGYTF. The CDR3 nucleotides read TGTGCCAGCAGCCCCGAGGGTGTACAAGGCTACACCTTC.

The rearrangement joins TRBV5-6 to TRBJ2-3; 10 bases fit TRBD2. Germline-derived CDR1 and CDR2 are SGHDT and YYEEEE. V trimming: 4 bases; J trimming: 0 bases; junction bases outside the gene matches: 5. The CDR3 loop spans 16 amino acids. CDR3 nucleotide sequence: TGTGCCAGCAGCGCTGGGACTAGCGAGAGCACAGATACGCAGTATTTT. Protein: CASSAGTSESTDTQYF. The full variable domain, in which reference TRBV5-6 and TRBJ2-3 provide the parts outside the CDR3, is DAGVTQSPTHLIKTRGQQVTLRCSPKSGHDTVSWYQQALGQGPQFIFQYYEEEERQRGNFPDRFSGHQFPNYSSELNVNALLLGDSALYLCASSAGTSESTDTQYFGPGTRLTVL.